These 7 T cell receptor beta chains share one sample of origin, sequenced in a study of tumor and adjacent non-tumor tissue in lung cancer. Three rounds of nested PCR, following a modified ARM-PCR protocol, produced the TCRbeta library. In TCRdb, the multiplex PCR reads were re-called with MiXCR into one record per CDR3 protein. Of approximately 100,000 distinct CDR3 sequences in the sample, more than 70% were seen once. This sample's RNA came from whole unsorted tissue. Sequencing was done on a sample of lung tumor tissue. The receptors derive from a woman in her sixties with non-small cell lung cancer.

To note about this clonotype: A much bigger clone sits one base away, suggesting this may be a read error. The chain joins TRBV12-3 or TRBV12-4 to TRBJ2-5, with TRBD1 matching 7 bases. CDR3 length equals 14 residues. Trimming took 6 bases from V and 1 from J; bases not matched to a gene: 5. In DNA, the CDR3 is TGTGCCAGCAGAAAAGGGACAGCCCAAGAGACCCAGTACTTC. Its translation: CASRKGTAQETQYF.

In regard to this clonotype: Just one base apart from a much larger clone, this may be a read error. The rearrangement links TRBV6-5 to TRBJ2-7; D not resolved. The CDR3 runs 14 residues. The V gene lost 2 bases and the J gene lost 3 bases, with 11 bases spanning the gap. The germline V gene has CDR1 MNHEY and CDR2 SVGAGI. The CDR3: CASSYRRADYEQYF. CDR3 nucleotide sequence: TGTGCCAGCAGTTACCGTAGGGCGGACTACGAGCAGTACTTC.

This clonotype has only one observation. This likely comes from a read error, as the CDR3 has no conserved phenylalanine or tryptophan at its end. This chain uses TRBV6-6 with TRBJ2-7; D is unclear. The CDR3 is made up of 13 amino acids. The germline V gene encodes CDR1 MNHNY and CDR2 SVGAGI (reference sequence). In nucleotides, the CDR3 is TGTACCAGTAGTGACAAGATGGGCTACGAGCAGTACCTC. As protein: CTSSDKMGYEQYL.

For this clonotype: Its ends do not fully match the called genes, so a read error is possible. This chain joins TRBV29-1 and TRBJ2-7; tentatively, D is TRBD1 (6 bases). CDR1 is SQVTM, CDR2 ANQGSEA, per germline. This CDR3 is built from 12 residues. The CDR3 is CNVVRGHYEQYF. The CDR3, as DNA: TGCAACGTTGTTAGGGGACACTACGAGCAGTACTTC.

With regard to this clonotype: At one end, the junction sequence differs from germline, possibly due to a read error. CDR3 DNA sequence: TGCGCCAGCGGCCAATCGGAAAACAGGATCAACACTGAAGCTTTCTTT. It yields the protein CASGQSENRINTEAFF. The rearrangement links TRBV4-1 to TRBJ1-1, with D perhaps matching TRBD1 (5 bases). Per the germline V gene, CDR1 is MGHRA and CDR2 is YSYEKL. This CDR3 spans 16 amino acids.

This clonotype was seen many times. The chain couples TRBV4-3 to TRBJ2-1; weak D call: TRBD2 (6 bases). Germline assignment: CDR1 LGHNA and CDR2 YSLEER. Trimming left V 1 base short and J 4 bases short, with 17 bases between. The CDR3 consists of 17 residues. CDR3 loop: CASSQASLASSYNEQFF. CDR3 DNA: TGCGCCAGCAGCCAAGCCTCCCTAGCGAGCAGTTACAATGAGCAGTTCTTC.

Of note for this clonotype: The junction departs from the called germline gene at one end, perhaps through a read error. This chain connects TRBV28 to TRBJ1-2; maybe TRBD1 (6 bases). The CDR3 extends over 16 amino acids. Germline V gives CDR1 MDHEN, CDR2 SYDVKM. DNA of the CDR3: TGTGCCAGCAGTTTAGCCTCTGGGGGCACCTACTATGGCTACATCTTC. It specifies CASSLASGGTYYGYIF.